The next 31 T cell receptor beta chains were all read from a single sample in a study of control samples from healthy donors and cancer patients. Data came from immunoSEQ multiplex PCR; TCRdb stores just in-frame clones and leaves some out. Among around 170,000 clones listed, 90% were seen once. The sequenced material came from blood. Every receptor here comes from a woman in her forties or fifties in good health.

The chain employs TRBV24-1 and TRBJ1-2; D ambiguous. V gave up 3 bases and J gave up 7 bases, with 11 bases separating them. This CDR3 has 13 amino acids. Germline V gene lookup returns CDR1 KGHDR and CDR2 SFDVKD. The CDR3 region is CATSDARALGYTF. The CDR3 nucleotides are TGTGCCACCAGTGATGCACGGGCTCTTGGCTACACCTTC.

This chain uses TRBV11-3 with TRBJ2-5, with TRBD2 identical over 7 bases. The CDR3 loop spans 15 amino acids. V lost 5 bases to trimming and J lost 4 bases; unmatched junction nucleotides: 10. Per germline, CDR1 SGHNT and CDR2 YENEEA. Here the CDR3 reads CASSLGTGGGETQYF. CDR3 in DNA: TGTGCCAGCAGCCTCGGGACCGGCGGGGGAGAGACCCAGTACTTC.

The rearrangement uses TRBV12-5 and TRBJ1-1; D unclear. Germline CDR1 LGHNT, CDR2 FRNRAP. V was clipped by 3 bases and J by 1 base, with 9 bases between them. The CDR3 consists of 14 residues. Here the CDR3 reads CASGFWQTNTEAFF. The CDR3 DNA reads as TGTGCTAGTGGTTTTTGGCAGACGAACACTGAAGCTTTCTTT.

This chain uses TRBV21-1 with TRBJ1-2; the table names TRBD1, a call not compared with the DNA. TRBV21-1 is given as a pseudogene. The CDR3 runs 13 residues. The CDR3 region has the DNA TGTGCCAGCAGCCCGGACAGAAAATATGGCTACACCTTC. Residues: CASSPDRKYGYTF.

About this clone itself: This specimen includes other DNA sequences encoding the same CDR3. The V call is TRBV5-1, the J call TRBJ2-3, with 9 bases aligning to TRBD1. Germline trimming cut 6 bases from V and 6 bases from J; bases unmatched to any gene: 8. Germline loops: CDR1 SGHRS, CDR2 YFSETQ. The CDR3 length is 14 residues. CDR3 DNA sequence: TGCGCCAGCATCCCGGGACAGGGACCGGATACGCAGTATTTT. Translation: CASIPGQGPDTQYF. Complete variable domain (other parts from reference TRBV5-1 and TRBJ2-3): KAGVTQTPRYLIKTRGQQVTLSCSPISGHRSVSWYQQTPGQGLQFLFEYFSETQRNKGNFPGRFSGRQFSNSRSEMNVSTLELGDSALYLCASIPGQGPDTQYFGPGTRLTVL.

The chain employs TRBV24-1 and TRBJ2-3; possibly TRBD1 or TRBD2 for D (5 bases each). The CDR3 is 17 amino acids. V was cut by 3 bases and J by 11 bases, with 26 bases left in between. Per germline, CDR1 KGHDR and CDR2 SFDVKD. CDR3 residues: CATSDEIRDAVLEEQYF. The CDR3 DNA reads TGTGCCACCAGTGATGAAATCCGGGACGCGGTTCTGGAGGAGCAGTATTTT.

The chain couples TRBV27 to TRBJ1-2; 12 positions agree with TRBD1. The V gene's germline CDR1 is MNHEY and CDR2 SMNVEV (reference sequence). The CDR3 totals 16 residues. V was pared by 6 bases and J by 4 bases, with 9 bases of the junction left unmatched. As DNA, the CDR3 is TGTGCCAGCAGACATTCCGGGACAGGGGGCGTCTATGGCTACACCTTC. Amino acid sequence: CASRHSGTGGVYGYTF.

CDR3 coding DNA: TGTGCCAGCAGCTTATATGGGGGGGAGACCCAGTACTTC. Its protein is CASSLYGGETQYF. J is TRBJ2-5 and V is TRBV7-3, with TRBD2 as a possible D gene (6 bases). The CDR3 runs 13 residues. CDR1 and CDR2 from the germline V gene are SGHTA and FQGTGA. V was trimmed by 2 bases and J by 5 bases, leaving 9 bases between them.

The rearrangement uses TRBV9 and TRBJ2-3; D is ambiguous. The CDR3 extends over 15 amino acids. Germline CDR1 is SGDLS and CDR2 is YYNGEE. The V and J ends lost 0 bases and 5 bases respectively, with 13 bases between them. The CDR3 DNA sequence: TGTGCCAGCAGCGTAGAACCCGGGCGAGGAGATACGCAGTATTTT. The encoded protein is CASSVEPGRGDTQYF. Using reference TRBV9 and TRBJ2-3 for the parts outside the CDR3, the full variable domain is DSGVTQTPKHLITATGQRVTLRCSPRSGDLSVYWYQQSLDQGLQFLIQYYNGEERAKGNILERFSAQQFPDLHSELNLSSLELGDSALYFCASSVEPGRGDTQYFGPGTRLTVL.

The chain has TRBV6-2 or TRBV6-3 and TRBJ2-3; 7 nucleotides align to TRBD2. The CDR3 contains 13 residues. V was clipped by 2 bases and J by 10 bases; unmatched bases: 6. Germline loops: CDR1 MNHEY, CDR2 SVGEGT. CDR3 sequence (DNA): TGTGCCAGCAGTTACGAGGGAGCGGGGTCGCAGTATTTT. Its translation: CASSYEGAGSQYF.

The J gene is TRBJ2-1, the V gene TRBV5-1, with a weak D call TRBD2 (6 bases). Germline lookup yields CDR1 SGHRS and CDR2 YFSETQ. Trimming cost V 0 bases and J 10 bases, with 14 bases left between them. The CDR3 contains 14 residues. The CDR3 reads CASSLAGVGFEQFF. The CDR3 DNA is TGCGCCAGCAGCTTGGCGGGGGTCGGATTCGAGCAGTTCTTC. The whole variable domain, remainder taken from reference TRBV5-1 and TRBJ2-1, is KAGVTQTPRYLIKTRGQQVTLSCSPISGHRSVSWYQQTPGQGLQFLFEYFSETQRNKGNFPGRFSGRQFSNSRSEMNVSTLELGDSALYLCASSLAGVGFEQFFGPGTRLTVL.

The chain combines TRBV28 with TRBJ1-2; D ambiguous. This CDR3 is built from 13 residues. Germline CDR1 reads MDHEN; CDR2 reads SYDVKM. V dropped 3 bases and J dropped 8 bases, with 13 bases sitting between them. The CDR3 nucleotides are TGTGCCAGCAGTTTTCGGGTTATGGAGGGCTACACCTTC. It is translated as CASSFRVMEGYTF.

This chain joins TRBV4-3 and TRBJ1-3; D is uncertain. The V end was cut by 0 bases, the J end by 3 bases, with 12 bases between. The CDR3 has 16 amino acids. Looked up from germline, CDR1 is LGHNA and CDR2 is YSLEER. CDR3 bases: TGCGCCAGCAGCCAAGATTCCCTTCCAGGTGGAAACACCATATATTTT. As protein: CASSQDSLPGGNTIYF.

This chain links TRBV28 with TRBJ1-5; D unresolved. CDR3 size: 13 residues. Germline V lookup: CDR1 MDHEN, CDR2 SYDVKM. Between the trimmed V and J ends, which lost 8 bases and 5 bases, there was a span of 13 bases. The CDR3, as DNA: TGTGCCAGCGGGCCCAGGTATTATCAGCCCCAGCATTTT. Translating it yields CASGPRYYQPQHF.

The V call is TRBV11-2, the J call TRBJ2-7, with 11 nucleotides matching TRBD1. Germline V gene sequence: CDR1 SGHAT, CDR2 FQNNGV. After removal of 9 bases from V and 6 bases from J, the junction contained 10 bases not matched to a gene. The CDR3 extends over 14 amino acids. CDR3 protein: CASGAGTGGSEQYF. CDR3 DNA: TGTGCCAGTGGGGCCGGGACAGGGGGATCCGAGCAGTACTTC.

About this clone: Here the CDR3 omits its conserved ending phenylalanine or tryptophan, so a read error is the likely source. The chain is built from TRBV10-3 and TRBJ1-6; the D is unclear. V was cut by 7 bases and J by 0 bases, with 10 bases left in between. The CDR3 contains 15 residues. The V gene's germline CDR1 is ENHRY and CDR2 SYGVKD. The CDR3 reads CAITDSRSYNSPLHL. The CDR3 nucleotides read TGTGCCATCACCGACTCTCGCTCCTATAATTCACCCCTCCACCTT.

This chain connects TRBV30 to TRBJ1-1; D is unresolved. V was trimmed by 3 bases and J by 4 bases, leaving 9 bases between them. Germline V gene sequence: CDR1 GTSNPN, CDR2 SVGIG (reference sequence). The CDR3 contains 12 residues. CDR3 nucleotides: TGTGCCTGGAGCTCTTACGGCACTGAAGCTTTCTTT. Its translation is CAWSSYGTEAFF.

J is TRBJ1-1 and V is TRBV6-1; TRBD1 matches 7 bases. This CDR3 is built from 16 residues. Germline V gene lookup returns CDR1 MNHNS and CDR2 SASEGT. The V segment lost 0 bases and the J segment 5 bases; nucleotides outside the gene matches: 9. For the CDR3, the DNA is TGTGCCAGCAGTGAAGCAGTAACAGGGGTAATGACTGAAGCTTTCTTT. It specifies CASSEAVTGVMTEAFF.

CDR3 residues: CASITDHGYPIYYEQYF. Written as DNA, the CDR3 is TGTGCCAGCATCACGGACCATGGGTACCCGATCTACTACGAGCAGTACTTC. V usage is TRBV21-1 and J usage is TRBJ2-7. TRBV21-1 is annotated as a pseudogene. This CDR3 region has 17 residues.

This clone was counted once. This sequence joins TRBV7-9 and TRBJ2-1, with TRBD2 matching over 8 bases. CDR3 length equals 16 residues. Trimming at V came to 4 bases and at J to 9 bases, leaving 14 bases not matched to a gene. Germline V gene data show CDR1 as SEHNR and CDR2 as FQNEAQ (reference sequence). Here the CDR3 DNA reads TGTGCCAGCAGCTCTTTAAAGCGGGAGAGGCAGGCTGAGCAGTTCTTC. This codes for CASSSLKRERQAEQFF.

J is TRBJ2-7 and V is TRBV5-3; D gene unclear. TRBV5-3 is annotated as an ORF whose role is uncertain. The CDR3 sequence is 12 residues long. V dropped 1 base and J dropped 4 bases, with 6 bases sitting between them. In DNA form, the CDR3 reads TGTGCCAGAAGCTTGCGAGGATACGAGCAGTACTTC. It encodes CARSLRGYEQYF.

This clone was detected only once. The chain carries TRBV6-2 or TRBV6-3 and TRBJ1-1; D possibly corresponds to TRBD1 (5 bases). Germline V gene data show CDR1 as MNHEY and CDR2 as SVGEGT. Trimming removed 1 base from V and 1 base from J, with 13 bases in between. The CDR3 runs 16 residues. The CDR3 here is CASSYWAGRTNTEAFF. In nucleotides, the CDR3 is TGTGCCAGCAGTTACTGGGCAGGGAGAACGAACACTGAAGCTTTCTTT.

This CDR3 is CASSLEAAGGHEQYF. The CDR3 DNA sequence: TGTGCCAGCAGCTTAGAGGCAGCAGGGGGTCACGAGCAGTACTTC. J is TRBJ2-7 and V is TRBV11-2; 7 nucleotides align to TRBD1. Germline-derived CDR1 and CDR2 are SGHAT and FQNNGV. This CDR3 is 15 amino acids long. V gave up 0 bases and J gave up 5 bases; unmatched junction bases: 7.

Within the sample, this clone is medium-sized. The chain joins TRBV4-1 to TRBJ1-4; D gene ambiguous. The CDR3 is 16 residues long. V was shortened by 5 bases and J by 0 bases, with 13 bases between the two germline ends. Germline values: CDR1 MGHRA, CDR2 YSYEKL. CDR3 nucleotides: TGCGCCAGCAGCTCCCCACGAATTGCAACTAATGAAAAACTGTTTTTT. It yields the protein CASSSPRIATNEKLFF.

V is TRBV5-4 and J is TRBJ1-2; possible D gene TRBD1, 5 bases. There are 13 residues in the CDR3. Between the trimmed V and J ends, which lost 4 bases and 0 bases, there was a span of 7 bases. From germline, CDR1 is SGHNT and CDR2 YYREEE (reference sequence). CDR3 region: CASSEGSNYGYTF. The DNA for the CDR3 is TGTGCCAGCAGCGAGGGGTCTAACTATGGCTACACCTTC. The full variable domain, in which reference TRBV5-4 and TRBJ1-2 provide the parts outside the CDR3, is ETGVTQSPTHLIKTRGQQVTLRCSSQSGHNTVSWYQQALGQGPQFIFQYYREEENGRGNFPPRFSGLQFPNYSSELNVNALELDDSALYLCASSEGSNYGYTFGSGTRLTVV.

This chain joins TRBV6-2 or TRBV6-3 and TRBJ2-7, with 9 nucleotides matching TRBD2. The germline gives CDR1 MNHEY, CDR2 SVGEGT. The CDR3 spans 15 residues. V dropped 0 bases and J dropped 3; count of bases not matched to a gene: 3. The CDR3 reads CASSYSKAGGYEQYF. The CDR3 DNA is TGTGCCAGCAGTTACTCAAAAGCGGGAGGCTACGAGCAGTACTTC.

The rearrangement links TRBV29-1 to TRBJ2-7; D may be TRBD1 (6 bases). The CDR3 length is 13 residues. Germline-derived CDR1 and CDR2 are SQVTM and ANQGSEA. V was pared by 6 bases and J by 2 bases, with 14 bases between. DNA for the CDR3: TGCAGCGTGTTAGGTGACAGGCCCTACGAGCAGTACTTC. Its protein is CSVLGDRPYEQYF.

The rearrangement uses TRBV27 and TRBJ2-7; TRBD2 matches at 10 bases. In germline, CDR1 is MNHEY, CDR2 SMNVEV (reference sequence). Germline trimming cut 2 bases from V and 6 bases from J; bases unmatched to any gene: 7. There are 15 residues in the CDR3. The CDR3 loop is CASSLEYRLAGEQYF. CDR3 coding DNA: TGTGCCAGCAGTTTAGAATATCGACTAGCGGGCGAGCAGTACTTC.

The genes are TRBV20-1 and TRBJ2-7; 9 nucleotides agree with TRBD2. V was clipped by 3 bases and J by 2 bases; unmatched bases: 11. From germline, CDR1 is DFQATT and CDR2 SNEGSKA (reference sequence). The CDR3 extends over 16 amino acids. In DNA form, the CDR3 reads TGCAGTGCTAGTAAACTAGCGGGCCCGTTTACCTACGAGCAGTACTTC. Translation gives CSASKLAGPFTYEQYF.

This chain links TRBV7-2 with TRBJ1-2; D gene uncertain. CDR1 is SGHTA and CDR2 is FQGNSA in the germline V gene. V shed 1 base and J shed 1 base, with 7 bases lying between them. The CDR3 loop spans 14 amino acids. In DNA, the CDR3 is TGTGCCAGCAGCTTAGAGCACAGTAACTATGGCTACACCTTC. Its protein product is CASSLEHSNYGYTF. Supplemented by reference TRBV7-2 and TRBJ1-2, the full variable domain reads GAGVSQSPSNKVTEKGKDVELRCDPISGHTALYWYRQSLGQGLEFLIYFQGNSAPDKSGLPSDRFSAERTGGSVSTLTIQRTQQEDSAVYLCASSLEHSNYGYTFGSGTRLTVV.

This clone was seen a handful of times. This chain links TRBV10-3 with TRBJ1-2; 7 positions match TRBD1. CDR3 length: 14 amino acids. After removal of 0 bases from V and 4 bases from J, the junction contained 2 bases not matched to a gene. Germline CDR1 ENHRY, CDR2 SYGVKD. The CDR3 sequence: CAISESGQTYGYTF. Written as DNA, the CDR3 is TGTGCCATCAGTGAGTCGGGACAGACCTATGGCTACACCTTC.